This TCR beta chain was identified in a study of T cells in Graves' hyperthyroidism and ophthalmopathy. Background on the study: Peripheral blood was obtained at initial diagnosis, preceding any treatment.

At least ten counts were recorded for this clonotype. Amplified TCR beta CDR3 regions came from RNA transcripts. First-round RT-PCR of the TCR CDR3 relied on the HTBI primer set. TCRdb re-derived calls from the multiplex PCR reads in MiXCR, one entry per CDR3 protein. The sample carries 450,000 to 600,000 distinct CDR3 sequences, about 15% recorded once. This clonotype was sampled from a woman in her thirties or forties with Graves' hyperthyroidism. Sequenced material: blood.

CDR3 sequence reads: CASSEALVMQGQAFF. The CDR3, as DNA: TGTGCCAGCAGTGAAGCGCTTGTGATGCAAGGGCAAGCTTTCTTT. The chain couples TRBV6-1 to TRBJ1-1; D remains ambiguous. The germline CDR1 and CDR2 sequences are MNHNS and SASEGT. V lost 0 bases to trimming and J lost 9 bases, with 17 bases between them. The CDR3 loop spans 15 amino acids.